This T cell receptor (beta chain) was observed in a study of CD8+CD57+ T cells in acquired aplastic anemia. The study's findings and limits: There were over 25 CD8+ CDR3 sequences that occurred in both patients and controls.

As concerns this clonotype: As yet, its antigen is unknown.

Genomic DNA, serving as template, underwent TCR beta VDJ and CDR3 profiling. TCRdb redid the calling of the reads with MiXCR, one entry per CDR3 protein. The sample carries around 200,000 distinct CDR3 sequences, roughly half recorded once. The sequence was obtained from a human donor in good health, serving as a control. Material for sequencing was sorted CD4+, CD8+, or CD8+CD57+ T cells (not recorded which) from PBMCs.

The CDR3 DNA reads as TGTGCCACCAGCAGAGATGCTCGAGTGGAGGGCGGAACTGAAGCTTTCTTT. Translating gives CATSRDARVEGGTEAFF. V usage is TRBV15 and J usage is TRBJ1-1; D call uncertain. V was clipped by 0 bases and J by 5 bases, with 19 bases between them. Germline loops: CDR1 LNHNV, CDR2 YYDKDF (reference sequence). The CDR3 loop spans 17 amino acids.